The 6 T cell receptor beta chains below all came from one sample that was sequenced in a study of T cells after yellow fever vaccination. TCRdb redid the calling of the 5' RACE reads with MiXCR, one entry per CDR3 protein. The sample records 300,000 or so distinct CDR3 sequences, about 4% being singletons. The sequenced sample was PBMCs, obtained 5 days after the yellow fever booster vaccination. Every receptor here comes from a man aged 18 to 29 who received the YFV17D yellow fever vaccine.

At least ten counts were recorded for this clonotype. V gene TRBV5-1 combines with J gene TRBJ2-3; 7 nucleotides align to TRBD2. This CDR3 has 16 residues. Germline V gene data show CDR1 as SGHRS and CDR2 as YFSETQ. The J segment lost 2 bases and the V segment lost 5 bases, leaving 11 bases of the junction unmatched. The CDR3 here is CASSRRSSGFTDTQYF. The CDR3 coding sequence is TGCGCCAGCAGTCGTCGCTCTAGCGGCTTCACAGATACGCAGTATTTT.

J is TRBJ2-1 and V is TRBV4-2; 7 bases line up with TRBD2. Germline lookup yields CDR1 LGHNA and CDR2 YNFKEQ. V lost 3 bases and J lost 5; bases outside the gene matches: 4. The CDR3 has 14 residues. The CDR3 loop is CASSHPGGNNEQFF. The CDR3 DNA sequence: TGTGCCAGCAGCCACCCCGGGGGGAACAATGAGCAGTTCTTC.

In its sample, this clonotype was seen many times. V is TRBV4-3 and J is TRBJ2-5, with D tentatively TRBD1 (5 bases). This CDR3 spans 16 amino acids. CDR1 and CDR2 from the germline V gene are LGHNA and YSLEER. The ends were cut back, 2 bases at V and 4 bases at J, with 17 bases in the middle. The CDR3 coding sequence is TGCGCCAGCAGCCAATCGACTGCAGGGTTAGGAGAGACCCAGTACTTC. This encodes CASSQSTAGLGETQYF.

The genes are TRBV7-3 and TRBJ2-1, with 7 bases aligning to TRBD1. Per germline, CDR1 SGHTA and CDR2 FQGTGA. This CDR3 contains 15 residues. The V and J ends lost 5 bases and 4 bases, in that order; junction bases with no gene match: 8. The CDR3 spells CASSRDSGAYNEQFF. Here the CDR3 DNA reads TGTGCCAGCAGCCGGGACAGTGGTGCTTACAATGAGCAGTTCTTC.

This clonotype was seen repeatedly, ten times or more. The chain couples TRBV27 to TRBJ2-5, with TRBD2 matching 11 bases. The CDR3 has 15 amino acids. Trimming cost V 4 bases and J 5 bases; bases outside gene matches: 6. Per germline, CDR1 MNHEY and CDR2 SMNVEV (reference sequence). The CDR3 nucleotides are TGTGCCAGCAGTTCGCCTAGCGGGGGGCCGGAGACCCAGTACTTC. Translated: CASSSPSGGPETQYF.

The table lists this clonotype with a few counts. J is TRBJ1-2 and V is TRBV7-2, with 7 nucleotides matching TRBD1. Germline CDR1 and CDR2: SGHTA and FQGNSA. The J segment lost 4 bases and the V segment lost 5 bases, leaving 7 bases of the junction unmatched. This CDR3 is built from 14 residues. The CDR3 nucleotides read TGTGCCAGCAGCGAGGCCGGGACAGCCTATGGCTACACCTTC. Its protein is CASSEAGTAYGYTF.